Following are 6 T cell receptor beta chains from one sample sequenced in a study of T cells in localized non-small cell lung cancer. The table came from immunoSEQ multiplex PCR; TCRdb's copy has only in-frame clones and leaves some out. The sample comprises some 17,000 clones, nearly 90% of which are singletons, and about 1.2% rests with the top ten. Sample: peripheral blood mononuclear cells, taken before any cancer treatment. The origin of the receptors is a woman aged 40-75 years with stage III lung adenocarcinoma.

This clone was recorded only once. V and J are TRBV6-5 and TRBJ2-1; possible D gene TRBD2, 6 bases. Deletions cut 0 bases from V and 8 bases from J, with 11 bases between. The germline V gene has CDR1 MNHEY and CDR2 SVGAGI. This CDR3 is built from 14 residues. DNA for the CDR3: TGTGCCAGCAGTTACTCTACCGGGACTTATGAGCAGTTCTTC. It encodes CASSYSTGTYEQFF.

V and J are TRBV7-9 and TRBJ2-3; D ambiguous. Deletions cut 6 bases from V and 2 bases from J, with 12 bases between. CDR3 length equals 14 residues. Germline assignment: CDR1 SEHNR and CDR2 FQNEAQ (reference sequence). This chain's CDR3 is CASRSSAFTDTQYF. CDR3 sequence (DNA): TGTGCCAGCAGATCTTCGGCGTTCACAGATACGCAGTATTTT.

The chain employs TRBV9 and TRBJ2-7; 8 nucleotides agree with TRBD2. This CDR3 is 15 amino acids long. Unmatched junction bases numbered 11, after V lost 4 bases and J lost 5 bases. Germline CDR1 is SGDLS and CDR2 is YYNGEE. The CDR3 region is CASSPSGSKSNEQYF. In DNA form, the CDR3 reads TGTGCCAGCAGCCCAAGCGGGAGTAAGTCCAACGAGCAGTACTTC.

This clone was seen a few times. This chain links TRBV30 with TRBJ1-1; no clear D. The CDR3 loop spans 16 amino acids. Germline V gene lookup returns CDR1 GTSNPN and CDR2 SVGIG (reference sequence). The ends were cut back, 0 bases at V and 1 base at J, with 15 bases in the middle. The CDR3 protein is CAWSVPVAGQNTEAFF. CDR3 DNA: TGTGCCTGGAGTGTACCCGTGGCAGGTCAGAACACTGAAGCTTTCTTT.

The CDR3 region is CASSWGGQETQYF. The CDR3 DNA sequence: TGCGCCAGCAGTTGGGGGGGTCAAGAGACCCAGTACTTC. The chain combines TRBV5-1 with TRBJ2-5; 7 bases fit TRBD2. V lost 5 bases, J lost 2 bases, and 3 bases stayed unmatched. The CDR3 extends over 13 amino acids. Per the germline V gene, CDR1 is SGHRS and CDR2 is YFSETQ.

This rearrangement joins TRBV19 to TRBJ1-1; D perhaps matches TRBD1 (6 bases). CDR3 size: 12 residues. Germline lookup yields CDR1 LNHDA and CDR2 SQIVND (reference sequence). V lost 7 bases and J 11 bases, leaving 17 bases between the germline ends. The CDR3 DNA follows: TGTGCCAGTACCCCGCCCAGGGGATCGGCTTTCTTT. Translated, it gives CASTPPRGSAFF.